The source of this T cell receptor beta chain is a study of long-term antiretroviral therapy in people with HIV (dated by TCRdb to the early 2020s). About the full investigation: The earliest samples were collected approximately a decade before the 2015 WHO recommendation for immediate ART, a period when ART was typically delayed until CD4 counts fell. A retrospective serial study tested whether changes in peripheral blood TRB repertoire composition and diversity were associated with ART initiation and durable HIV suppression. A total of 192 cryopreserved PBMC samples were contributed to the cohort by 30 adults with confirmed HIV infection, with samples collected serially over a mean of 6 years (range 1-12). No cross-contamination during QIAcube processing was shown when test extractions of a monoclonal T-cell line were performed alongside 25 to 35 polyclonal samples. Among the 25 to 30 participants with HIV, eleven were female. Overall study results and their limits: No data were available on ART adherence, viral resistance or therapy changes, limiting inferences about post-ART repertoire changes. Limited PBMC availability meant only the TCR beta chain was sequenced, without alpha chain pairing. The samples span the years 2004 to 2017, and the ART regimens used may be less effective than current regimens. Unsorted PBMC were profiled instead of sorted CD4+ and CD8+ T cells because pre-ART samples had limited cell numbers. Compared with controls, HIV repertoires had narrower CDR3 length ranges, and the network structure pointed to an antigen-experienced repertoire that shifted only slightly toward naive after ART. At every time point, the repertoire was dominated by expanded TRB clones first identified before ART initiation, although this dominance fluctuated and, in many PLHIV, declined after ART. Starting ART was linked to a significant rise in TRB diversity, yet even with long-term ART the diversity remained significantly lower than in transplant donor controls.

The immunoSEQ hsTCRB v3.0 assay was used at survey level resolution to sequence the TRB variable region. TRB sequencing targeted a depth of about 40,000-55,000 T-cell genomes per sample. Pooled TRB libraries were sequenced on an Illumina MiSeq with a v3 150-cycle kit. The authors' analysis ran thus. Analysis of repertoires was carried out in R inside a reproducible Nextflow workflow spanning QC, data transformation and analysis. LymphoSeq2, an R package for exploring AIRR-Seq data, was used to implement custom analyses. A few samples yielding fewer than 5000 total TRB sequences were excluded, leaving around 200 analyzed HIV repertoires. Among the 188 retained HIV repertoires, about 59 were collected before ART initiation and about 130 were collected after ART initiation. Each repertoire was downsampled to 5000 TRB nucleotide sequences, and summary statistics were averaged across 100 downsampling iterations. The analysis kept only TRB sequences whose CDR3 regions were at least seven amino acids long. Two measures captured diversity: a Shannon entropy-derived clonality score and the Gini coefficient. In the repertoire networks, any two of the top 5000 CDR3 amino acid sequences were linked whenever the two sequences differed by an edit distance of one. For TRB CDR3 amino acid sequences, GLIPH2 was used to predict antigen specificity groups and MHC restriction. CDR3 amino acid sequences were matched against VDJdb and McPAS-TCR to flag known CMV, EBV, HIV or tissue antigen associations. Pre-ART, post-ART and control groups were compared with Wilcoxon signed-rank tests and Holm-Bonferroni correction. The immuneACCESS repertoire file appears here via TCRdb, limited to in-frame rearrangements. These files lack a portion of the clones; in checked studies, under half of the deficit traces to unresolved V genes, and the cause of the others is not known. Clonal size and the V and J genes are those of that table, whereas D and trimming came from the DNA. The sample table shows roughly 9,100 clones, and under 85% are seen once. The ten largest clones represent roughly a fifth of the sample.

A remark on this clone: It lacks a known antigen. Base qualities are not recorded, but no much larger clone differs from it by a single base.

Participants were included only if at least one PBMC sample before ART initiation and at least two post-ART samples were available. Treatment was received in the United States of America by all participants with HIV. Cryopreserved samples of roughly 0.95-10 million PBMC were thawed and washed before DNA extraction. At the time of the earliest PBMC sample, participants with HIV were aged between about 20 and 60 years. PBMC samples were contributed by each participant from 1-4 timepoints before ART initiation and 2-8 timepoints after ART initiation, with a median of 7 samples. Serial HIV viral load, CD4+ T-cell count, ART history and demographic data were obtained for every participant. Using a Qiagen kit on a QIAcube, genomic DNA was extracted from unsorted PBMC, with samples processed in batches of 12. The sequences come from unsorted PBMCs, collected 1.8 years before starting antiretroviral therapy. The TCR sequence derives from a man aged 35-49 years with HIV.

The CDR3 region has the sequence CASSVDGEKLFF. The DNA sequence follows: TGTGCCAGCAGCGTCGACGGGGAAAAACTGTTTTTT. The chain uses TRBV13 and TRBJ1-4, with the D gene not clear enough to name. The CDR1 and CDR2 encoded by the germline V gene (reference sequence) are PRHDT and FYEKMQ. Relative to germline, V is 5 bases shorter and J is 8 bases shorter, with 9 bases between their ends. The CDR3 contains 12 residues, cysteine and phenylalanine counted. Just the 36-base CDR3 DNA is kept, in frame starting at base 1.